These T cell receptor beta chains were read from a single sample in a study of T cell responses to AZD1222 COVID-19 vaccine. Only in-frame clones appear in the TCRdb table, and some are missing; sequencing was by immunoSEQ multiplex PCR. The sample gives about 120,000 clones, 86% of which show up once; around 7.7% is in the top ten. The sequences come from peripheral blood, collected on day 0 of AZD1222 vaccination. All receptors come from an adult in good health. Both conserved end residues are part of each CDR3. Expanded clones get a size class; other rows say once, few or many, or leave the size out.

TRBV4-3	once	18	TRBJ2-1	CASSHEGVGTGADNEQFF
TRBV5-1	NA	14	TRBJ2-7	CASSDLRGGNEQYF
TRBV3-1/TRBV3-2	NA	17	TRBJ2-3	CASSQDTSGRPGDTQYF
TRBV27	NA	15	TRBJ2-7	CASSLGGQGIYEQYF
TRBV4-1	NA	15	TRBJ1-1	CASSQTRTVNTEAFF
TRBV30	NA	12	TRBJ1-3	CASTPGGNTIYF
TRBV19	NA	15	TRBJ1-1	CASSMRGGVRTEAFF
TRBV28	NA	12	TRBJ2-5	CASNDVAETQYF
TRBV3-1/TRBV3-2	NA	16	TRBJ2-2	CASGQETGVGTGELFF
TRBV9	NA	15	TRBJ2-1	CASSVWGSLSNEQFF
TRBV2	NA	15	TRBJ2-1	CASSSTEMSYNEQFF
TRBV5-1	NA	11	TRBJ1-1	CASSGRGEAFF
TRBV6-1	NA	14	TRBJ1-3	CASSIQGAGNTIYF
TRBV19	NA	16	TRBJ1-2	CASRRGHLRRDYGYTF
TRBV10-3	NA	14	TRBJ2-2	CAGSRTGNTGELFF
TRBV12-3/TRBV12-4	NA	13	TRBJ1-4	CASSLGRVEKLFF
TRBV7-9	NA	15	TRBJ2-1	CASSPPGGGYNEQFF
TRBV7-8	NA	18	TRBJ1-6	CASSLSTGGSSYNSPLHF
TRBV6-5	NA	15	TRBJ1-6	CAIPAGGGDNSPLHF
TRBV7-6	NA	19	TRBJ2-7	CASSPQPRLAGGFSYEQYF
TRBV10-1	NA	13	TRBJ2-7	CASRGLADHEQYF
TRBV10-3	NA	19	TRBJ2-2	CAISEHRDMESSNTGELFF
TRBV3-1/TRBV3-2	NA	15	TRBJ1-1	CASSRDATGSTEAFF
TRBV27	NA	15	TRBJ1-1	CASSPRQGAGTEAFF
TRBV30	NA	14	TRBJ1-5	CAWSSDRSNQPQHF
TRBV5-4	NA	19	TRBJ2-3	CASSLERGGAGGLADTQYF
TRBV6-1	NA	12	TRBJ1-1	CASSGTPTEAFF